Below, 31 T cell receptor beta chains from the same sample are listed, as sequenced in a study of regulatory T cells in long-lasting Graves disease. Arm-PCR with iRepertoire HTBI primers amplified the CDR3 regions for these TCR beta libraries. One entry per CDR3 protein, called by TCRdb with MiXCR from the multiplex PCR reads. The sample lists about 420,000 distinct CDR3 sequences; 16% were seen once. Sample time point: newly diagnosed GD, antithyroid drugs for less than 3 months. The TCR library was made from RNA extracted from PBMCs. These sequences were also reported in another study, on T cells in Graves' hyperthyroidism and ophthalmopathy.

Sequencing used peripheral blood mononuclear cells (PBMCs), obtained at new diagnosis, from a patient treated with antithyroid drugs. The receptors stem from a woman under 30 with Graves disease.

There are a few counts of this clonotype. The CDR3 DNA is TGTGCCAGCAGCTCTATACGCCAGGGTGGCAAAAACATTCAGTACTTC. Amino acid sequence: CASSSIRQGGKNIQYF. The V call is TRBV27, the J call TRBJ2-4; weak D call: TRBD1 (5 bases). V lost 6 bases and J 3 bases, leaving 18 bases between the germline ends. Germline V lookup: CDR1 MNHEY, CDR2 SMNVEV (reference sequence). CDR3 size: 16 residues.

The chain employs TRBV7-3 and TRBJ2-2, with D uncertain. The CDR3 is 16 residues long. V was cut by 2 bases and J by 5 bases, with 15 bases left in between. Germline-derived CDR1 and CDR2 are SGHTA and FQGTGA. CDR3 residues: CASSLWASLGTGELFF. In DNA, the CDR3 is TGTGCCAGCAGCTTATGGGCTTCCCTAGGGACCGGGGAGCTGTTTTTT.

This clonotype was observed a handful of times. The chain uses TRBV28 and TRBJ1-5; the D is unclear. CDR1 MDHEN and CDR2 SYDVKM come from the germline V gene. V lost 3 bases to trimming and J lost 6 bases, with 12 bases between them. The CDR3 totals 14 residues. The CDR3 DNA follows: TGTGCCAGCAGTTTTGACTGGGGTATTCAGCCCCAGCATTTT. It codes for CASSFDWGIQPQHF. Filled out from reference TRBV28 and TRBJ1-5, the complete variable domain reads DVKVTQSSRYLVKRTGEKVFLECVQDMDHENMFWYRQDPGLGLRLIYFSYDVKMKEKGDIPEGYSVSREKKERFSLILESASTNQTSMYLCASSFDWGIQPQHFGDGTRLSIL.

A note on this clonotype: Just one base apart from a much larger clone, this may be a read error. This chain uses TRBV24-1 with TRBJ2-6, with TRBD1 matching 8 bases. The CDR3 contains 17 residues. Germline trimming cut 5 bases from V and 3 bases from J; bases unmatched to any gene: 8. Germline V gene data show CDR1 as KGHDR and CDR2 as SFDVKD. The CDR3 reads CATSAQGAVVGANVLTF. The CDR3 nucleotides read TGTGCCACCAGTGCTCAGGGGGCGGTGGTTGGGGCCAACGTCCTGACTTTC.

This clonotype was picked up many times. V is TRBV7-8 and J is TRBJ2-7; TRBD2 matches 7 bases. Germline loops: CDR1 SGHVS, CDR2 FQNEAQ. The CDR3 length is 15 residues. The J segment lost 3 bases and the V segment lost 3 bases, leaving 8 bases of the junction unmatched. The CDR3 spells CASSLGGTFRYEQYF. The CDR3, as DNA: TGTGCCAGCAGCTTGGGGGGGACTTTCCGCTACGAGCAGTACTTC.

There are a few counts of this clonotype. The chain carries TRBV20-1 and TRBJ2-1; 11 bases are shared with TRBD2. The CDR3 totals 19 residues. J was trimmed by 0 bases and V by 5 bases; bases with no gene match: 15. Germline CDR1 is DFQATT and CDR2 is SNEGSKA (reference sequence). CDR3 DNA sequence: TGCAGTGCTGGGGGGGGGGAACTAGCGGGAGCCACCTCCTACAATGAGCAGTTCTTC. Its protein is CSAGGGELAGATSYNEQFF.

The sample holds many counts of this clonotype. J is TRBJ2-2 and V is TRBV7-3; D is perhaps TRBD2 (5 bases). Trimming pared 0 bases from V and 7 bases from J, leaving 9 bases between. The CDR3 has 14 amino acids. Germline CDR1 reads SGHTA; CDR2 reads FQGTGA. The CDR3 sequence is CASSLTGVSGELFF. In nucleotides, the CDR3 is TGTGCCAGCAGCTTAACCGGGGTCAGCGGGGAGCTGTTTTTT.

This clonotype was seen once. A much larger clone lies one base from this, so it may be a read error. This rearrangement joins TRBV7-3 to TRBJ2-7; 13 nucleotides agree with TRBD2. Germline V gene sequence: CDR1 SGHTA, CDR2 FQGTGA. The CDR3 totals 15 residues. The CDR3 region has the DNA TGTGCCAGCAGCGGCGGACTAGCGGGAGTCTACGAGCACTACTTC. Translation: CASSGGLAGVYEHYF. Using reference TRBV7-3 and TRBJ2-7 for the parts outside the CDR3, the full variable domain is GAGVSQTPSNKVTEKGKYVELRCDPISGHTALYWYRQSLGQGPEFLIYFQGTGAADDSGLPNDRFFAVRPEGSVSTLKIQRTERGDSAVYLCASSGGLAGVYEHYFGPGTRLTVT.

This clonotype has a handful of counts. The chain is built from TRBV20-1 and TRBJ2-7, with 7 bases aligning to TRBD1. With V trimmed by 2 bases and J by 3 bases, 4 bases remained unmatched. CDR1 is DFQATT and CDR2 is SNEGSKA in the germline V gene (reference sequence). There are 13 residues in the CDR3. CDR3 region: CSARRQGLYEQYF. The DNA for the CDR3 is TGCAGTGCTAGAAGACAGGGTCTCTACGAGCAGTACTTC.

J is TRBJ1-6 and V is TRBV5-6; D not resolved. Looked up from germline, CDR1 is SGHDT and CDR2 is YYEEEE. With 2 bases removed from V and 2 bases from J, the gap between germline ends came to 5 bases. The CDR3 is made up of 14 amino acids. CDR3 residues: CASSFSTYNSPLHF. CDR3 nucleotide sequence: TGTGCCAGCAGCTTTTCCACCTATAATTCACCCCTCCACTTT.

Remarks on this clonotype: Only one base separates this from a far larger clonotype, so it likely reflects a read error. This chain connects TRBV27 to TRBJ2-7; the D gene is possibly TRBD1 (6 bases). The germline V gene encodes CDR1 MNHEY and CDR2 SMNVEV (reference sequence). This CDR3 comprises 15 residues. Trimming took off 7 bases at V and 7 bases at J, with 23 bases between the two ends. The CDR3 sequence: CASIDTGSSYNEQYF. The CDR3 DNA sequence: TGTGCCAGCATCGACACAGGGAGCTCCTACAATGAGCAGTACTTC.

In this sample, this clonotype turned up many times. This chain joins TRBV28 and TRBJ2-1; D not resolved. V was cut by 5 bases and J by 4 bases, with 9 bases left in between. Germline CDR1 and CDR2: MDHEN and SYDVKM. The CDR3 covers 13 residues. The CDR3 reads CASSLTRYNEQFF. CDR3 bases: TGTGCCAGCAGTCTCACCAGATACAATGAGCAGTTCTTC.

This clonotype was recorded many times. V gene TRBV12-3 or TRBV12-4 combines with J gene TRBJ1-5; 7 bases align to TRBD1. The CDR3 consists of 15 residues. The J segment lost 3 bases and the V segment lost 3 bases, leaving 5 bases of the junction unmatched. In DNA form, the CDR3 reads TGTGCCAGCAGTTTCTCCAGGGGGATCAATCAGCCCCAGCATTTT. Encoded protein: CASSFSRGINQPQHF.

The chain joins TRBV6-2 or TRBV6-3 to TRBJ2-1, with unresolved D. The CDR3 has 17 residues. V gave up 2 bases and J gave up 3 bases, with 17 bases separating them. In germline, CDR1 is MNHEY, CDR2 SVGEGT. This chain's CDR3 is CASSYLVRASRYNEQFF. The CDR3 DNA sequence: TGTGCCAGCAGTTACCTGGTTCGGGCAAGCCGCTACAATGAGCAGTTCTTC.

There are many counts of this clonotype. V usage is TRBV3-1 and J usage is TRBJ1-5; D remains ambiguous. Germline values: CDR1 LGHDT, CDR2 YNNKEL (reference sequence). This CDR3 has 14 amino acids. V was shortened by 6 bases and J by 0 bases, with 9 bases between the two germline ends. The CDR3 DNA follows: TGTGCCAGCAGTAGTGGACCTAGCAATCAGCCCCAGCATTTT. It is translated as CASSSGPSNQPQHF.

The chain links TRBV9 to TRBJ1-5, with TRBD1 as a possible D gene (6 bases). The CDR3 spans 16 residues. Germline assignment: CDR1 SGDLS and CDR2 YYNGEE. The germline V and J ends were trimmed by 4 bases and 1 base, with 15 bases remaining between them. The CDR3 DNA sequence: TGTGCCAGCAGCCCCGGGGACACCACCAGCAATCAGCCCCAGCATTTT. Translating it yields CASSPGDTTSNQPQHF.

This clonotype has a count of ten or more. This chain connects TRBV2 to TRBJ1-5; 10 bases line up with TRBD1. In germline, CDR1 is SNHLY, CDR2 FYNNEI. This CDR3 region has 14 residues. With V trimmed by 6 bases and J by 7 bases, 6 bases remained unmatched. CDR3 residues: CASSKDRGGQPQHF. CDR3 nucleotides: TGTGCCAGCAGCAAGGACAGGGGGGGACAGCCCCAGCATTTT.

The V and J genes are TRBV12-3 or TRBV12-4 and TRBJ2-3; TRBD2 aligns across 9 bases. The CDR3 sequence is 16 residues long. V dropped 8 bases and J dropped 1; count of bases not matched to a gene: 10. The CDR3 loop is CASRHYRTSGTDTQYF. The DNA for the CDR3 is TGTGCCAGCCGCCACTACCGGACTAGCGGCACAGATACGCAGTATTTT.

CDR3 in amino acids: CATSRGPQGGETQYF. The CDR3 region has the DNA TGTGCCACCAGCAGAGGCCCACAGGGGGGAGAGACCCAGTACTTC. V and J are TRBV15 and TRBJ2-5; TRBD1 aligns across 8 bases. The V gene's germline CDR1 is LNHNV and CDR2 YYDKDF (reference sequence). J gave up 4 bases and V 1 base, and 5 bases lay outside the gene matches. This CDR3 has 15 amino acids.

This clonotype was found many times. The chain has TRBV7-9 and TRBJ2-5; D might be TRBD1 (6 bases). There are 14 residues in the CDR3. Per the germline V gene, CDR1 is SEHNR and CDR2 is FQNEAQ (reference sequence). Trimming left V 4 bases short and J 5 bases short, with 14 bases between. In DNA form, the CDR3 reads TGTGCCAGCAGCTATACAGGGTCAGGGGAGACCCAGTACTTC. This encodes CASSYTGSGETQYF. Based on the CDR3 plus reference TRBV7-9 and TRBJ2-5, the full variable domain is DTGVSQNPRHKITKRGQNVTFRCDPISEHNRLYWYRQTLGQGPEFLTYFQNEAQLEKSRLLSDRFSAERPKGSFSTLEIQRTEQGDSAMYLCASSYTGSGETQYFGPGTRLLVL.

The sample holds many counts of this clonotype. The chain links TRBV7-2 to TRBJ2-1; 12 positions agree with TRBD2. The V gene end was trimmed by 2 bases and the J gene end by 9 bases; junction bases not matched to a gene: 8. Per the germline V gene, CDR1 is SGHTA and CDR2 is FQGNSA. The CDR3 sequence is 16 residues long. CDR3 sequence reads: CASSLNLAGGPSEQFF. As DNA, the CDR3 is TGTGCCAGCAGCTTAAATCTAGCGGGAGGGCCCAGTGAGCAGTTCTTC.

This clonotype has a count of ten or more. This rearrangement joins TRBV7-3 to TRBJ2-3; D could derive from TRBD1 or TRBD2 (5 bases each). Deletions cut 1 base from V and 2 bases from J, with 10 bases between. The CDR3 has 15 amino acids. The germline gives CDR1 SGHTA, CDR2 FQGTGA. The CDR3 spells CASSLKVGDTDTQYF. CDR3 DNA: TGTGCCAGCAGCTTAAAAGTGGGGGACACAGATACGCAGTATTTT.

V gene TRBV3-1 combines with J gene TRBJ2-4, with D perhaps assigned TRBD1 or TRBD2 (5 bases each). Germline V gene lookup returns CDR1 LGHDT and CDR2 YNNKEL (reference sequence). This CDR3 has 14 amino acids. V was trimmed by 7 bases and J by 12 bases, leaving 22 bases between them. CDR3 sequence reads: CASTPGRAPFNQYF. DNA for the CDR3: TGTGCCAGCACCCCGGGACGGGCGCCATTTAATCAGTACTTC.

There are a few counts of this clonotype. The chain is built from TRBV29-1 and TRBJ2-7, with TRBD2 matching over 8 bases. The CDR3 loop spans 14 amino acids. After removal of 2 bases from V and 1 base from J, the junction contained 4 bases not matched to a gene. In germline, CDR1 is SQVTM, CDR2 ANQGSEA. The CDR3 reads CSVEQAGESYEQYF. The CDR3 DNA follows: TGCAGCGTTGAACAAGCGGGAGAATCCTACGAGCAGTACTTC.

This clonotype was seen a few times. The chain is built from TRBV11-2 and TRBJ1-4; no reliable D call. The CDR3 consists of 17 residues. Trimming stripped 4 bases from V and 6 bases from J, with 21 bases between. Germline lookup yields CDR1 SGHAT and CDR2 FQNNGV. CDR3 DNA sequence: TGTGCCAGCAGCTCCGGGATTACCACTACTCCGGATGAAAAACTGTTTTTT. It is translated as CASSSGITTTPDEKLFF. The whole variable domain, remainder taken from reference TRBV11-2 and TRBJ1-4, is EAGVAQSPRYKIIEKRQSVAFWCNPISGHATLYWYQQILGQGPKLLIQFQNNGVVDDSQLPKDRFSAERLKGVDSTLKIQPAKLEDSAVYLCASSSGITTTPDEKLFFGSGTQLSVL.

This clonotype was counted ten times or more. Written as DNA, the CDR3 is TGTGCCAGCAGCCTTGCGACTAGGTTGACTAGCACAGATACGCAGTATTTT. Encoded protein: CASSLATRLTSTDTQYF. This chain uses TRBV3-1 with TRBJ2-3, with D possibly being TRBD2 (6 bases). The CDR3 extends over 17 amino acids. V dropped 4 bases and J dropped 0 bases, with 17 bases sitting between them. CDR1 LGHDT and CDR2 YNNKEL come from the germline V gene (reference sequence).

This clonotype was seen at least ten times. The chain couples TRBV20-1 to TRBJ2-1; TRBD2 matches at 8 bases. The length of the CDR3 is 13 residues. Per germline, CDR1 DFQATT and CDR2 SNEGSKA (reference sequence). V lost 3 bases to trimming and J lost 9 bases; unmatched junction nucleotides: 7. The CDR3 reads CSASGRAGGEQFF. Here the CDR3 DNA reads TGCAGTGCTAGCGGGAGGGCCGGCGGTGAGCAGTTCTTC.

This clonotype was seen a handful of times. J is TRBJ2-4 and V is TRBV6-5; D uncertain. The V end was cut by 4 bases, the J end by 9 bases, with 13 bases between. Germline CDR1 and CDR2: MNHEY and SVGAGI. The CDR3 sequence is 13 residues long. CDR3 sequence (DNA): TGTGCCAGCAGTTCCGACTTGCTACTCATTCAGTACTTC. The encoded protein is CASSSDLLLIQYF.

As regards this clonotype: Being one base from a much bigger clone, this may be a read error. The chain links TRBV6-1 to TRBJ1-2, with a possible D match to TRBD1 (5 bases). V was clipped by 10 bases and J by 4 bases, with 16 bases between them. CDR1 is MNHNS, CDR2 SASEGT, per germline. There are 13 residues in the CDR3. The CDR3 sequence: CANRKTETYGYTF. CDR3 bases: TGTGCCAACAGAAAGACAGAAACCTATGGCTACACCTTC.

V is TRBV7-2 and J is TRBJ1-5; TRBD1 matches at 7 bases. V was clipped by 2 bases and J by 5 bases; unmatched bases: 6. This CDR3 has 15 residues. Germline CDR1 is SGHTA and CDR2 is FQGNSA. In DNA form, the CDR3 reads TGTGCCAGCAGCTTAAGGACAGGATTTGATCAGCCCCAGCATTTT. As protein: CASSLRTGFDQPQHF.

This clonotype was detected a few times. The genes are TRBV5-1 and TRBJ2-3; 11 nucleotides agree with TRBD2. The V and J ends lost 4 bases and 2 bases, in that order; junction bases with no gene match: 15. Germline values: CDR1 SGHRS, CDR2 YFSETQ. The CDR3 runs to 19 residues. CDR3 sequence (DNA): TGCGCCAGCAGCCCGGGACTAGCGGCTTATACACCCTTCACAGATACGCAGTATTTT. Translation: CASSPGLAAYTPFTDTQYF.